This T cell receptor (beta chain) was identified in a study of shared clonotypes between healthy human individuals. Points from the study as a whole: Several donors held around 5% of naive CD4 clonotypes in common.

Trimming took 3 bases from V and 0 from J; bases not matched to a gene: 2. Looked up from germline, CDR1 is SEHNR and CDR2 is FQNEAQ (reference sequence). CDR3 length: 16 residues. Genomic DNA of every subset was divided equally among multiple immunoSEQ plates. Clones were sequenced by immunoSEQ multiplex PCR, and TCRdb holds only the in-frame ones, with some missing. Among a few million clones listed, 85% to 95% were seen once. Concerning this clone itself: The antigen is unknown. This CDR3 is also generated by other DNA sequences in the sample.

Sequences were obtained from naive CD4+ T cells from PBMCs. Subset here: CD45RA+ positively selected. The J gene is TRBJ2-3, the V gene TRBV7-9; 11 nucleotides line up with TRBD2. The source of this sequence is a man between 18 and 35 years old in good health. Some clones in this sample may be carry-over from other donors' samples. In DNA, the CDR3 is TGTGCCAGCAGCTTCGGGACTAGCGGAAGCACAGATACGCAGTATTTT. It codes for CASSFGTSGSTDTQYF.